These 20 T cell receptor beta chains originate from one sample sequenced in a study of cytomegalovirus exposure and HLA in healthy donors. The PCR employed 60 Vbeta primers together with 13 Jbeta primers. TCRdb's table, derived via immunoSEQ multiplex PCR, lists solely in-frame clones and lacks some. The sample contains some 140,000 clones, 65% to 85% of which appear only once. Sequenced material: PBMCs. The receptors come from a man between 18 and 35 years old in good health and CMV-seronegative.

The V gene is TRBV7-8, the J gene TRBJ1-3, with D perhaps matching TRBD1 (6 bases). CDR1 is SGHVS and CDR2 is FQNEAQ in the germline V gene. Between the trimmed V and J ends, which lost 2 bases and 4 bases, there was a span of 15 bases. This CDR3 contains 16 residues. CDR3 in amino acids: CASSLWDTGPGNTIYF. DNA of the CDR3: TGTGCCAGCAGCTTATGGGACACCGGGCCAGGAAACACCATATATTTT.

J is TRBJ2-5 and V is TRBV4-2; TRBD2 matches at 8 bases. V shed 1 base and J 0 bases; nucleotides not matched to a gene: 4. The CDR3 consists of 16 residues. Germline loops: CDR1 LGHNA, CDR2 YNFKEQ. The CDR3 sequence is CASSQGGGGNQETQYF. The CDR3 coding sequence is TGTGCCAGCAGCCAAGGGGGCGGGGGGAACCAAGAGACCCAGTACTTC.

A few counts support this clone. The chain combines TRBV6-6 with TRBJ1-4; the D is unclear. CDR1 and CDR2 (germline): MNHNY, SVGAGI (reference sequence). The CDR3 contains 14 residues. V lost 6 bases and J 4 bases, leaving 12 bases between the germline ends. The CDR3: CASRTSGNNEKLFF. In DNA form, the CDR3 reads TGTGCCAGCAGGACGTCCGGGAATAATGAAAAACTGTTTTTT.

Notes on this clone: Germline is not matched at one junction end, which may reflect a read error. The CDR3 nucleotides read TGTTCCAGCAGCTTAGGGGGACTAGCGGGGCCTGGAGAGACCCAGTACTTC. Translated, it gives CSSSLGGLAGPGETQYF. The chain uses TRBV7-9 and TRBJ2-5; TRBD2 matches 13 bases. Germline values: CDR1 SEHNR, CDR2 FQNEAQ (reference sequence). The CDR3 totals 17 residues. Variable domain in full (rest from reference TRBV7-9 and TRBJ2-5): DTGVSQNPRHKITKRGQNVTFRCDPISEHNRLYWYRQTLGQGPEFLTYFQNEAQLEKSRLLSDRFSAERPKGSFSTLEIQRTEQGDSAMYLCSSSLGGLAGPGETQYFGPGTRLLVL.

This chain connects TRBV11-2 to TRBJ2-1; TRBD2 is a possible D gene (5 bases). This CDR3 comprises 15 residues. Per the germline V gene, CDR1 is SGHAT and CDR2 is FQNNGV. Trimming stripped 0 bases from V and 5 bases from J, with 11 bases between. The CDR3 DNA is TGTGCCAGCAGCTTAGATCAGACTAACCACAATGAGCAGTTCTTC. Amino acids: CASSLDQTNHNEQFF.

This sequence joins TRBV13 and TRBJ2-5, with D maybe TRBD2 (7 bases). The CDR3 totals 15 residues. Trimming left V 5 bases short and J 4 bases short, with 17 bases between. Germline CDR1 PRHDT, CDR2 FYEKMQ (reference sequence). Here the CDR3 DNA reads TGTGCCAGCAGCACCCGGGGCGGGGGCACAGAGACCCAGTACTTC. It encodes CASSTRGGGTETQYF.

The chain has TRBV4-2 and TRBJ2-7; 11 bases line up with TRBD2. After removal of 3 bases from V and 0 bases from J, the junction contained 1 base not matched to a gene. The CDR3 is made up of 15 amino acids. The germline V gene has CDR1 LGHNA and CDR2 YNFKEQ. For the CDR3, the DNA is TGTGCCAGCAGCCAGGGACTAGCGGCCTCCTACGAGCAGTACTTC. It specifies CASSQGLAASYEQYF.

V and J are TRBV5-1 and TRBJ2-3; D is undetermined. CDR3 length equals 14 residues. Per germline, CDR1 SGHRS and CDR2 YFSETQ. Trimming took 0 bases from V and 5 from J, leaving 10 bases between them. CDR3 nucleotides: TGCGCCAGCAGCTTGGAGGCAGCGAAAGATACGCAGTATTTT. Amino acid sequence: CASSLEAAKDTQYF.

The V gene is TRBV2, the J gene TRBJ2-7; TRBD2 agrees at 10 bases. J gave up 4 bases and V 6 bases, and 12 bases lay outside the gene matches. This CDR3 has 16 amino acids. Germline CDR1 SNHLY, CDR2 FYNNEI. CDR3 sequence: CASRVSNSGGIYEQYF. In nucleotides, the CDR3 is TGTGCCAGCAGGGTCTCGAATAGCGGGGGGATTTACGAGCAGTACTTC. The full variable domain, with the rest looked up from reference TRBV2 and TRBJ2-7, is EPEVTQTPSHQVTQMGQEVILRCVPISNHLYFYWYRQILGQKVEFLVSFYNNEISEKSEIFDDQFSVERPDGSNFTLKIRSTKLEDSAMYFCASRVSNSGGIYEQYFGPGTRLTVT.

This chain joins TRBV6-1 and TRBJ1-1; D remains unclear. The germline V and J ends were trimmed by 8 bases and 0 bases, with 10 bases remaining between them. Per the germline V gene, CDR1 is MNHNS and CDR2 is SASEGT. The length of the CDR3 is 13 residues. CDR3 sequence (DNA): TGTGCCAGCTCTCGGGGTATGAACACTGAAGCTTTCTTT. This codes for CASSRGMNTEAFF.

The chain carries TRBV7-9 and TRBJ1-2, with 8 positions matching TRBD1. V dropped 3 bases and J dropped 3; count of bases not matched to a gene: 6. The germline CDR1 and CDR2 sequences are SEHNR and FQNEAQ (reference sequence). This CDR3 region has 15 residues. CDR3 bases: TGTGCCAGCAGCTTGGGCAGGGGGCTAGACTATGGCTACACCTTC. This sequence encodes CASSLGRGLDYGYTF.

The V call is TRBV5-1, the J call TRBJ1-6; tentatively, D is TRBD1 (6 bases). The CDR3 totals 15 residues. Germline loops: CDR1 SGHRS, CDR2 YFSETQ. The V end was cut by 4 bases, the J end by 6 bases, with 14 bases between. CDR3 amino acids: CASSPRPGANSPLHF. CDR3 DNA sequence: TGCGCCAGCAGCCCCCGTCCAGGGGCTAATTCACCCCTCCACTTT.

CDR3 sequence: CASSEAGTGLSEQYF. The CDR3 DNA reads as TGTGCCAGCAGCGAGGCCGGGACAGGGTTAAGCGAGCAGTACTTC. J is TRBJ2-7 and V is TRBV9, with TRBD1 identical over 9 bases. The CDR3 consists of 15 residues. With V trimmed by 3 bases and J by 6 bases, 10 bases remained unmatched. Germline CDR1 reads SGDLS; CDR2 reads YYNGEE.

The V gene is TRBV18, the J gene TRBJ2-7; the D gene is possibly TRBD2 (6 bases). Looked up from germline, CDR1 is KGHSH and CDR2 is LQKENI. The CDR3 loop spans 13 amino acids. Between the trimmed V and J ends, which lost 4 bases and 5 bases, there was a span of 12 bases. The CDR3 region has the DNA TGTGCCAGCTCACGGTCTAGCGAGGACGAGCAGTACTTC. Translation gives CASSRSSEDEQYF.

The CDR3 is CSVEVYSGNTIYF. In nucleotides, the CDR3 is TGCAGCGTTGAAGTGTATAGTGGAAACACCATATATTTT. V gene TRBV29-1 combines with J gene TRBJ1-3; the D is unclear. Trimming removed 1 base from V and 3 bases from J, with 7 bases in between. The CDR3 totals 13 residues. Germline V gives CDR1 SQVTM, CDR2 ANQGSEA.

This rearrangement joins TRBV5-1 to TRBJ2-7, with D possibly TRBD1 on 6 matching bases. Germline assignment: CDR1 SGHRS and CDR2 YFSETQ. The CDR3 is made up of 14 amino acids. The ends were cut back, 1 base at V and 9 bases at J, with 17 bases in the middle. CDR3 sequence reads: CASSLLSGEKVQYV. CDR3 bases: TGCGCCAGCAGCTTGTTGTCAGGGGAGAAAGTGCAGTACGTC.

The chain employs TRBV7-2 and TRBJ1-4, with TRBD1 matching over 9 bases. Germline V gene data show CDR1 as SGHTA and CDR2 as FQGNSA. Trimming took 1 base from V and 8 from J; bases not matched to a gene: 2. The CDR3 is made up of 14 amino acids. The CDR3: CASSLGDRGEKLFF. The CDR3 coding sequence is TGTGCCAGCAGCTTAGGAGACAGGGGGGAAAAACTGTTTTTT.

In this sample, this clone turned up a few times. The rearrangement joins TRBV5-5 to TRBJ2-1, with D possibly TRBD1 on 6 matching bases. Between the trimmed V and J ends, which lost 3 bases and 0 bases, there was a span of 16 bases. Germline V gives CDR1 SGHKS, CDR2 YYEKEE (reference sequence). The CDR3 spans 17 residues. CDR3: CASSSLGRDNSYNEQFF. CDR3 nucleotide sequence: TGTGCCAGCAGCTCTCTGGGCAGGGACAACTCCTACAATGAGCAGTTCTTC. Filled out from reference TRBV5-5 and TRBJ2-1, the complete variable domain reads DAGVTQSPTHLIKTRGQQVTLRCSPISGHKSVSWYQQVLGQGPQFIFQYYEKEERGRGNFPDRFSARQFPNYSSELNVNALLLGDSALYLCASSSLGRDNSYNEQFFGPGTRLTVL.

The chain recombines TRBV5-1 with TRBJ2-5; 10 bases are shared with TRBD1. Germline values: CDR1 SGHRS, CDR2 YFSETQ. This CDR3 has 14 residues. With V trimmed by 3 bases and J by 7 bases, 6 bases remained unmatched. The CDR3 DNA follows: TGCGCCAGCAGCTACGGGACAGGGGCCAGGACCCAGTACTTC. Translated: CASSYGTGARTQYF.

The chain joins TRBV6-5 to TRBJ2-3; D possibly corresponds to TRBD2 (6 bases). Looked up from germline, CDR1 is MNHEY and CDR2 is SVGAGI. The CDR3 totals 14 residues. Trimming took 4 bases from V and 1 from J, leaving 9 bases between them. CDR3 sequence reads: CASSSGEGTDTQYF. Here the CDR3 DNA reads TGTGCCAGCAGTTCCGGGGAGGGCACAGATACGCAGTATTTT.